Shown below are 24 T cell receptor beta chains from a single sample sequenced in a study of patients and donors after allogeneic stem cell transplantation (dated by TCRdb to the early 2020s). The library was prepared using RT-PCR. Instrument on record: NextSeq 550. TCRdb reran the public reads through fastp at Q25 and MiXCR, keeping productive beta chains. Rows with a matching CDR3 protein are joined into one entry that keeps the most common DNA and genes. Present in this sample are 900,000 to 1,000,000 distinct CDR3 sequences, approximately 19% of which were seen just once. The ten largest clones represent 5% to 6.5% of the sample. Sequencing was performed on blood, either unsorted or a sorted T cell fraction (not recorded which). The receptor set was obtained from a human donor who was either an allogeneic HSCT recipient or a stem cell or donor lymphocyte infusion donor (not recorded which). It is not recorded whose cells these are; they may come from a transplant donor.

This clonotype was seen a handful of times. It may be a read error: a sequence one base away is much more abundant. The chain carries TRBV27 and TRBJ2-7; unclear D gene. The germline gives CDR1 MNHEY, CDR2 SMNVEV (reference sequence). The CDR3 loop spans 13 amino acids. V was shortened by 2 bases and J by 0 bases, with 5 bases between the two germline ends. CDR3 region: CASSLRFSYEQYF. CDR3 coding DNA: TGTGCCAGCAGTTTACGGTTCTCCTACGAGCAGTACTTC.

This clonotype was seen a handful of times. The rearrangement links TRBV6-6 to TRBJ1-2, with 8 bases lining up with TRBD1. The CDR3 spans 13 residues. The germline V gene has CDR1 MNHNY and CDR2 SVGAGI (reference sequence). Trimming removed 6 bases from V and 8 bases from J; junction bases left unmatched: 8. The CDR3 nucleotides are TGTGCCAGCAGGGACGGACAGGGTAGGGGCTACACCTTC. Encoded protein: CASRDGQGRGYTF.

The gene calls are TRBV20-1 and TRBJ1-5; possibly TRBD1 for D (5 bases). The CDR3 length is 16 residues. Trimming pared 6 bases from V and 3 bases from J, leaving 21 bases between. The germline CDR1 and CDR2 sequences are DFQATT and SNEGSKA (reference sequence). The CDR3 DNA follows: TGCAGTGCCCTTGGGGGGGATAAGATGGTCAATCAGCCCCAGCATTTT. Protein sequence: CSALGGDKMVNQPQHF.

This chain connects TRBV19 to TRBJ2-1; D uncertain. The germline gives CDR1 LNHDA, CDR2 SQIVND (reference sequence). V shed 3 bases and J shed 4 bases, with 7 bases lying between them. CDR3 length: 13 residues. DNA of the CDR3: TGTGCCAGTAGTATCGACACTTACAATGAGCAGTTCTTC. Amino acids: CASSIDTYNEQFF.

Many counts were recorded for this clonotype. The chain recombines TRBV12-3 or TRBV12-4 with TRBJ1-1; unclear D gene. Trimming shortened V by 4 bases and J by 4 bases, and 1 base separated the two germline ends. This CDR3 contains 10 residues. CDR3 nucleotide sequence: TGTGCCAGCAGTTCCACTGAAGCTTTCTTT. It translates to CASSSTEAFF.

The V and J genes are TRBV25-1 and TRBJ2-7; the D gene is possibly TRBD2 (6 bases). CDR3 length: 15 residues. Trimming pared 4 bases from V and 0 bases from J, leaving 13 bases between. Germline loops: CDR1 MGHDK, CDR2 SYGVNS. The CDR3 DNA reads as TGTGCCAGCAGTGCGGGGGACGGGTACTCCTACGAGCAGTACTTC. Protein sequence: CASSAGDGYSYEQYF.

The chain carries TRBV27 and TRBJ1-5; tentatively, D is TRBD1 (5 bases). CDR1 is MNHEY and CDR2 is SMNVEV in the germline V gene (reference sequence). The CDR3 runs 14 residues. The V end was cut by 3 bases, the J end by 7 bases, with 13 bases between. The CDR3 sequence is CASSLSRVAQPQHF. The CDR3 DNA is TGTGCCAGCAGTTTGTCCAGGGTCGCCCAGCCCCAGCATTTT.

The V gene is TRBV29-1, the J gene TRBJ2-5, with D maybe TRBD1 (7 bases). V was clipped by 6 bases and J by 5 bases, with 19 bases between them. Germline V gene lookup returns CDR1 SQVTM and CDR2 ANQGSEA. This CDR3 is built from 14 residues. CDR3 bases: TGCAGCGTAGACGGAGGGGGCGCAGGGGAGACCCAGTACTTC. Translation: CSVDGGGAGETQYF.

This clonotype was observed once. The chain is built from TRBV3-1 and TRBJ2-2; no definite D call. The CDR3 length is 16 residues. From germline, CDR1 is LGHDT and CDR2 YNNKEL (reference sequence). Trimming took off 0 bases at V and 2 bases at J, with 10 bases between the two ends. DNA of the CDR3: TGTGCCAGCAGCCAAGAGATCGGAGTTAACACCGGGGAGCTGTTTTTT. Its protein is CASSQEIGVNTGELFF.

This clonotype turned up a few times. The chain joins TRBV27 to TRBJ2-3; TRBD2 might be the D (6 bases). CDR1 is MNHEY, CDR2 SMNVEV, per germline (reference sequence). There are 15 residues in the CDR3. V was pared by 5 bases and J by 2 bases, with 14 bases between. The CDR3 here is CASSPRGLNTDTQYF. CDR3 bases: TGTGCCAGCAGTCCTAGGGGACTTAACACAGATACGCAGTATTTT.

V and J are TRBV20-1 and TRBJ2-2; 11 nucleotides agree with TRBD2. This CDR3 has 17 amino acids. V shed 2 bases and J 6 bases; nucleotides not matched to a gene: 11. Germline V gene lookup returns CDR1 DFQATT and CDR2 SNEGSKA (reference sequence). CDR3 protein: CSARPRTSGSIAGELFF. As DNA, the CDR3 is TGCAGTGCTAGACCCCGAACTAGCGGGAGTATCGCCGGGGAGCTGTTTTTT.

The chain is built from TRBV27 and TRBJ2-3; 8 bases are shared with TRBD1. The CDR3 runs 15 residues. J lost 3 bases, V lost 3 bases, and 5 bases had no gene match. Germline-derived CDR1 and CDR2 are MNHEY and SMNVEV (reference sequence). CDR3 sequence: CASSLVQGATDTQYF. For the CDR3, the DNA is TGTGCCAGCAGTTTGGTCCAGGGGGCGACAGATACGCAGTATTTT.

Only one count was recorded for this clonotype. The rearrangement links TRBV2 to TRBJ2-5; 7 positions agree with TRBD1. The CDR3 has 15 amino acids. Germline loops: CDR1 SNHLY, CDR2 FYNNEI. Germline trimming cut 4 bases from V and 4 bases from J; bases unmatched to any gene: 9. CDR3 DNA sequence: TGTGCCAGCAGTGTAGGGACAGACCTCAGAGAGACCCAGTACTTC. Protein product: CASSVGTDLRETQYF.

This clonotype was seen only a few times. The chain employs TRBV30 and TRBJ1-2; D is unresolved. Germline V gene sequence: CDR1 GTSNPN, CDR2 SVGIG (reference sequence). The CDR3 is 12 residues long. With 3 bases removed from V and 2 bases from J, the gap between germline ends came to 7 bases. The CDR3 bases are TGTGCCTGGAGCGGGCAAAACTATGGCTACACCTTC. This gives the protein CAWSGQNYGYTF.

The rearrangement uses TRBV27 and TRBJ2-7; 8 bases line up with TRBD2. Germline V gives CDR1 MNHEY, CDR2 SMNVEV (reference sequence). Unmatched junction bases numbered 10, after V lost 3 bases and J lost 3 bases. CDR3 length equals 16 residues. CDR3 residues: CASSLIAGGRVYEQYF. The CDR3 nucleotides read TGTGCCAGCAGTTTGATCGCGGGGGGCCGTGTCTACGAGCAGTACTTC.

V gene TRBV21-1 combines with J gene TRBJ2-1; the table calls TRBD2, which could not be checked here. TRBV21-1 is given as a pseudogene. The CDR3 runs to 17 residues. Here the CDR3 reads CASSQGGWTSGKYEQFF. CDR3 bases: TGTGCCAGCAGCCAAGGCGGTTGGACTAGCGGGAAGTATGAGCAGTTCTTC.

In its sample, this clonotype was seen a few times. The CDR3 here is CASSLRTPPVEQFF. The CDR3 DNA sequence: TGCGCCAGCAGCCTAAGGACCCCTCCGGTTGAGCAGTTCTTC. This chain links TRBV5-1 with TRBJ2-1, with D hard to call. Trimming shortened V by 4 bases and J by 9 bases, and 17 bases separated the two germline ends. CDR3 length: 14 residues. CDR1 is SGHRS, CDR2 YFSETQ, per germline.

The CDR3 reads CASSSYGDGYTF. The CDR3 DNA is TGTGCCAGCAGTTCTTATGGGGATGGCTACACCTTC. This chain links TRBV12-3 or TRBV12-4 with TRBJ1-2; D not certain. The CDR3 contains 12 residues. V gave up 4 bases and J gave up 6 bases, with 9 bases separating them.

This clonotype has a count of ten or more. The V and J genes are TRBV12-3 or TRBV12-4 and TRBJ2-7; TRBD1 is a possible D gene (6 bases). V lost 6 bases, J lost 4 bases, and 10 bases lay in between. The CDR3 length is 12 residues. The CDR3 DNA is TGTGCCAGCAGAGGGGACACTTACGAGCAGTACTTC. Translated, it gives CASRGDTYEQYF.

V usage is TRBV20-1 and J usage is TRBJ2-3; 7 bases align to TRBD2. V lost 1 base, J lost 4 bases, and 2 bases stayed unmatched. The CDR3 is 13 amino acids. Germline-derived CDR1 and CDR2 are DFQATT and SNEGSKA (reference sequence). The DNA for the CDR3 is TGCAGTGCTAGAGTCCTAGCGGCAGATACGCAGTATTTT. Residues: CSARVLAADTQYF.

In DNA, the CDR3 is TGTGCCAGCAGCGCGGGATCCACCAATCAGCCCCAGCATTTT. It yields the protein CASSAGSTNQPQHF. This chain joins TRBV27 and TRBJ1-5; D remains unclear. With 6 bases removed from V and 3 bases from J, the gap between germline ends came to 12 bases. CDR1 MNHEY and CDR2 SMNVEV come from the germline V gene (reference sequence). This CDR3 is built from 14 residues.

The chain couples TRBV18 to TRBJ2-7, with a possible D match to TRBD2 (6 bases). CDR1 and CDR2 from the germline V gene are KGHSH and LQKENI. Trimming stripped 3 bases from V and 0 bases from J, with 12 bases between. The CDR3 length is 15 residues. The CDR3 protein is CASSPERRASYEQYF. The CDR3 DNA is TGTGCCAGCTCACCGGAGAGGAGGGCCTCCTACGAGCAGTACTTC.

This chain links TRBV10-3 with TRBJ1-2; D is unresolved. Germline assignment: CDR1 ENHRY and CDR2 SYGVKD. V shed 8 bases and J shed 0 bases, with 13 bases lying between them. This CDR3 is built from 14 residues. The CDR3 reads CAIGDQNSNYGYTF. CDR3 coding DNA: TGTGCCATCGGCGACCAGAATTCTAACTATGGCTACACCTTC.

The V call is TRBV6-5, the J call TRBJ2-7; 12 bases align to TRBD2. The CDR3 is made up of 17 amino acids. Germline-derived CDR1 and CDR2 are MNHEY and SVGAGI. Unmatched junction bases numbered 6, after V lost 1 base and J lost 2 bases. CDR3 loop: CASSYFRTSGMTYEQYF. The CDR3 nucleotides read TGTGCCAGCAGTTACTTCAGGACTAGCGGGATGACCTACGAGCAGTACTTC.